The rows below give T cell receptor beta chains drawn from one sample of a study of neoadjuvant anti-PD-1 for oral cavity cancer. Measured with immunoSEQ multiplex PCR; TCRdb has only the in-frame clones, and not every one. The sample carries over 10,000 clones, about 60% recorded once. The input for sequencing was PBMCs, taken before nivolumab (anti-PD-1) treatment. These receptors were collected from a person between 40 and 85 years old with oral cavity squamous cell carcinoma. CDR3s include the opening cysteine and the closing phenylalanine or tryptophan. D genes are given only for firm matches. Size is omitted from some rows. Given values are once, few, many or a class for expanded clones.

>TRBV18|14|TRBJ2-5|.|.
TGTGCCAGCTCACCCAGAGGGACTTTGGAGACCCAGTACTTC
CASSPRGTLETQYF
>TRBV6-5|15|TRBJ1-3|TRBD1|.
TGTGCCAGCAGGTCGGACAGGGGGGCAGGAAACACCATATATTTT
CASRSDRGAGNTIYF
>TRBV28|10|TRBJ2-1|.|.
TGTGCCAGCAGTTACGGTGAGCAGTTCTTC
CASSYGEQFF
>TRBV2|15|TRBJ1-1|.|.
TGTGCCAGCAGTGAATTGGGGGGTCCGACGACTGAAGCTTTCTTT
CASSELGGPTTEAFF
>TRBV9|15|TRBJ2-3|.|.
TGTGCCAGCAGCGTCGGTGCCAGGAGCACAGATACGCAGTATTTT
CASSVGARSTDTQYF
>TRBV29-1|13|TRBJ2-3|TRBD1|few
TGCAGCGGAAGGACAGGGGCTGGAGATACGCAGTATTTT
CSGRTGAGDTQYF
>TRBV28|15|TRBJ2-6|.|.
TGTGCCAGCAGATTAAGGGGCTCTGGGGCCAACGTCCTGACTTTC
CASRLRGSGANVLTF
>TRBV19|16|TRBJ1-2|.|.
TGTGCCAGTAGTGTGCGGGGCCGGCCTAGTGACTATGGCTACACCTTC
CASSVRGRPSDYGYTF
>TRBV27|16|TRBJ1-1|.|few
TGTGCCAGCAGTTCCCCCACCCGAACCCAGAACACTGAAGCTTTCTTT
CASSSPTRTQNTEAFF
>TRBV11-3|13|TRBJ1-1|.|once
TGTGCCAGCAGAAGGGGTGCGAACACTGAAGCTTTCTTT
CASRRGANTEAFF
>TRBV9|14|TRBJ1-6|.|.
TGTGCCAGCAGCGTGTCCAGAGGCAATTCACCCCTCCACTTT
CASSVSRGNSPLHF
>TRBV2|11|TRBJ1-2|.|.
TGTGCCAGCGGGGGTGGATATGGCTACACCTTC
CASGGGYGYTF
>TRBV10-3|15|TRBJ2-1|TRBD1|.
TGTGCCATCAGCGCCGGGACAGGGGTCTACAATGAGCAGTTCTTC
CAISAGTGVYNEQFF
>TRBV5-6|15|TRBJ1-1|.|.
TGTGCCAGCAGCTTCGTGGGGGCGGAGGTCACTGAAGCTTTCTTT
CASSFVGAEVTEAFF
>TRBV7-6|15|TRBJ2-1|TRBD2|.
TGTGCCAGCAGCCAATCGACTAGCGGGGGAAATGAGCAGTTCTTC
CASSQSTSGGNEQFF
>TRBV7-9|13|TRBJ1-5|.|few
TGTGCCAGCAGCTTAGTGGAGGGTCAGCCCCAGCATTTT
CASSLVEGQPQHF
>TRBV2|16|TRBJ2-2|TRBD2|.
TGTGCCAGCAGCGGCCTGGGACTAGCGAGGACCGGGGAGCTGTTTTTT
CASSGLGLARTGELFF